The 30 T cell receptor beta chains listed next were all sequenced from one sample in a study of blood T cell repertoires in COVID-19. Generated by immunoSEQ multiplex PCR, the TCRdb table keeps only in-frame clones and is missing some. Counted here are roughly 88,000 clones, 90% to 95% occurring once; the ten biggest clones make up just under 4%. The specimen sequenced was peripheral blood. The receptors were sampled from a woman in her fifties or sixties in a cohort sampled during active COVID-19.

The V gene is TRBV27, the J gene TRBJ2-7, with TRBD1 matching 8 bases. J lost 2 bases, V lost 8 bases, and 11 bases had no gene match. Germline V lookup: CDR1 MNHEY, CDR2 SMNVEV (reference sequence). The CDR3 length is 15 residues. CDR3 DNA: TGTGCCAGCCGCTTCGGACAGGGTGGGACCTACGAGCAGTACTTC. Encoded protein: CASRFGQGGTYEQYF.

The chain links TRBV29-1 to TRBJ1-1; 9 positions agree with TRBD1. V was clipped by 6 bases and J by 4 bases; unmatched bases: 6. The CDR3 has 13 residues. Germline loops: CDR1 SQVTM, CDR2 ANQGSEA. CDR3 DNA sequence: TGCAGCGTCACGGGACAGGGCGGCACTGAAGCTTTCTTT. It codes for CSVTGQGGTEAFF.

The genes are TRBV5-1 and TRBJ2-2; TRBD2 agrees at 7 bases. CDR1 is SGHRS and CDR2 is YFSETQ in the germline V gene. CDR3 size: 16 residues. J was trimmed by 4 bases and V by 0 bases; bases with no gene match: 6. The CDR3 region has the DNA TGCGCCAGCAGCTTGGGGGCCGGGGGGACCACCGGGGAGCTGTTTTTT. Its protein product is CASSLGAGGTTGELFF.

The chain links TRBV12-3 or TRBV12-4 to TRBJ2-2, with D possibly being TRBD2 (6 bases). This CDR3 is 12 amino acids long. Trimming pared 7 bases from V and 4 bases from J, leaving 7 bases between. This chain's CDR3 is CASNSGTGELFF. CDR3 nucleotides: TGTGCCAGCAATAGCGGCACCGGGGAGCTGTTTTTT.

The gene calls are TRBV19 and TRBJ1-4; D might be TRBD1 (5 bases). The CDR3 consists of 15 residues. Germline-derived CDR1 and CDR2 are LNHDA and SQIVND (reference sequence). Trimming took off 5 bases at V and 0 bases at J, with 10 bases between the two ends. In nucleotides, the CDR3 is TGTGCCAGTAGTGACCGACAGACAACTAATGAAAAACTGTTTTTT. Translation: CASSDRQTTNEKLFF. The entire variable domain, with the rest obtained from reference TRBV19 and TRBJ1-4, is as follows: DGGITQSPKYLFRKEGQNVTLSCEQNLNHDAMYWYRQDPGQGLRLIYYSQIVNDFQKGDIAEGYSVSREKKESFPLTVTSAQKNPTAFYLCASSDRQTTNEKLFFGSGTQLSVL.

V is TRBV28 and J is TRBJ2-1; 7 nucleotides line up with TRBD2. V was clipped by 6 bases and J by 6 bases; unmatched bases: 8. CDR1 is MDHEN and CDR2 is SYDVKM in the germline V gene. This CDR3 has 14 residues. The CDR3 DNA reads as TGTGCCAGCAGCTATGGCGGGAGTTCCAATGAGCAGTTCTTC. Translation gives CASSYGGSSNEQFF.

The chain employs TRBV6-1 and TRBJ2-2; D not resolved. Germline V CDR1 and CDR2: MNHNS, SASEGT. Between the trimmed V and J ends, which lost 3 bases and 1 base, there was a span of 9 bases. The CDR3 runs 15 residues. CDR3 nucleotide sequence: TGTGCCAGCAGTGAGCAGGTCGTGAACACCGGGGAGCTGTTTTTT. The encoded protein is CASSEQVVNTGELFF.

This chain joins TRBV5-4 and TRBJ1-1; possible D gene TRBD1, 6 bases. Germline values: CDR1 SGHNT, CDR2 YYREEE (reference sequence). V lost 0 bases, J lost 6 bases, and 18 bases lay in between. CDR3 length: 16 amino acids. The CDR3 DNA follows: TGTGCCAGCAGCTTGGCCGGTGATAGGGGGGGGCCTGAAGCTTTCTTT. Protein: CASSLAGDRGGPEAFF.

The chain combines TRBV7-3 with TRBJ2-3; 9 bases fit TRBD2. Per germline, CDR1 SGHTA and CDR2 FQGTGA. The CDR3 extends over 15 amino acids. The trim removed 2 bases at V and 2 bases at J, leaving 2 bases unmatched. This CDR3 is CASSLGGRATDTQYF. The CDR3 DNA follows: TGTGCCAGCAGCTTAGGCGGGAGGGCCACAGATACGCAGTATTTT.

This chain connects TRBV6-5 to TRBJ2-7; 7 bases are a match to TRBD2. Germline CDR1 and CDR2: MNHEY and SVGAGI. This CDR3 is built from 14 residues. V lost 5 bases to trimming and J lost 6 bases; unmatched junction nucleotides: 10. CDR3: CASSPLAGAGEQYF. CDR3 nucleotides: TGTGCCAGCAGTCCCCTTGCGGGAGCTGGCGAGCAGTACTTC.

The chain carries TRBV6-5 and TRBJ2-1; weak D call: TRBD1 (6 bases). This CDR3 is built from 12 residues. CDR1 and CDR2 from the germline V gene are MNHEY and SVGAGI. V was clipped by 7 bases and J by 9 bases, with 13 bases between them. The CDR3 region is CASTTSGVEQFF. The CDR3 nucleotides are TGTGCCAGCACGACCTCAGGGGTTGAGCAGTTCTTC.

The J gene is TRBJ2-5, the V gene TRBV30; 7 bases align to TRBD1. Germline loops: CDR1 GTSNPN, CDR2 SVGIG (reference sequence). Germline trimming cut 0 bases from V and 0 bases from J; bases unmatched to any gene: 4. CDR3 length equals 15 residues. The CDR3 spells CAWSVTTGNQETQYF. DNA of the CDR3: TGTGCCTGGAGTGTAACGACAGGGAACCAAGAGACCCAGTACTTC. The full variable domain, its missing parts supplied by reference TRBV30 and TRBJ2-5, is SQTIHQWPATLVQPVGSPLSLECTVEGTSNPNLYWYRQAAGRGLQLLFYSVGIGQISSEVPQNLSASRPQDRQFILSSKKLLLSDSGFYLCAWSVTTGNQETQYFGPGTRLLVL.

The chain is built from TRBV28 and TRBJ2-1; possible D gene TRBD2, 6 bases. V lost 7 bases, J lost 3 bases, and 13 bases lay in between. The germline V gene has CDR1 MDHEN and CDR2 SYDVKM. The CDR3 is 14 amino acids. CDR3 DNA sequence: TGTGCCAGCAAAGCAGCCGGGAGCTACAATGAGCAGTTCTTC. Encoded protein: CASKAAGSYNEQFF.

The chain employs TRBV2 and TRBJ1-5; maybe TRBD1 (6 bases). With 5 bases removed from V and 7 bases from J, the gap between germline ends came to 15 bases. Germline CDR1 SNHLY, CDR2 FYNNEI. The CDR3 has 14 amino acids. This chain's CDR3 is CASSRGGAAQPQHF. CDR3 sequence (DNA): TGTGCCAGCAGTAGGGGGGGCGCAGCCCAGCCCCAGCATTTT.

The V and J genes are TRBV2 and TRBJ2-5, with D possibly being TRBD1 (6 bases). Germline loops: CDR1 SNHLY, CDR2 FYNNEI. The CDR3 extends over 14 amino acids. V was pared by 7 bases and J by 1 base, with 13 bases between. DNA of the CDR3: TGTGCCAGCATCTTTGGACAGTCCCAAGAGACCCAGTACTTC. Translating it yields CASIFGQSQETQYF.

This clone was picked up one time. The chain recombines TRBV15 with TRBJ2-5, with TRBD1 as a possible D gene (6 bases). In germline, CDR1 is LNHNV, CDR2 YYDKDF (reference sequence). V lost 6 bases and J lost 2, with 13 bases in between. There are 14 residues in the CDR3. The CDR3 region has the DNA TGTGCCACCAGAGGAACAGGGCATCAAGAGACCCAGTACTTC. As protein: CATRGTGHQETQYF. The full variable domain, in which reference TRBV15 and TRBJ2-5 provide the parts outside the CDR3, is DAMVIQNPRYQVTQFGKPVTLSCSQTLNHNVMYWYQQKSSQAPKLLFHYYDKDFNNEADTPDNFQSRRPNTSFCFLDIRSPGLGDTAMYLCATRGTGHQETQYFGPGTRLLVL.

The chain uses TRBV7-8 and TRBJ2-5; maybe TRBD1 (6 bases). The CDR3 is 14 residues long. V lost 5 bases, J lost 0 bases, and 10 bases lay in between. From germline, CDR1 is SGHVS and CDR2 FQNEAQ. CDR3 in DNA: TGTGCCAGCAGCCCCCGGGACAACCAAGAGACCCAGTACTTC. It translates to CASSPRDNQETQYF.

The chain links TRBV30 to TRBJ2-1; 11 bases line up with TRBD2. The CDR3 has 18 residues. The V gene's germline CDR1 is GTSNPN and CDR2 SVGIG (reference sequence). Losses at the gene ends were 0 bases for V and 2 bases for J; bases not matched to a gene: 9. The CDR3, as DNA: TGTGCCTGGAGTGTACGACTAGCGGGGAGTGTCACCTACAATGAGCAGTTCTTC. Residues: CAWSVRLAGSVTYNEQFF.

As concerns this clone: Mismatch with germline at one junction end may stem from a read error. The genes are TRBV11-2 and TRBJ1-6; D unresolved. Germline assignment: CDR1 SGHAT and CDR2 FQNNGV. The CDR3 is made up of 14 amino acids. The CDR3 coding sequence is TGTGCCAGCAGCTTAGTGCGCGGGAATTCGCCCCTCCACTTT. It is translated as CASSLVRGNSPLHF.

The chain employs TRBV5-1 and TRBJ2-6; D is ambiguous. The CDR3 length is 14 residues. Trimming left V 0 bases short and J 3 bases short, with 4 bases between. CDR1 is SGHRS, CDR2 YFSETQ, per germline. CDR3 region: CASSLDIGANVLTF. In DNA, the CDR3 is TGCGCCAGCAGCTTGGATATTGGGGCCAACGTCCTGACTTTC.

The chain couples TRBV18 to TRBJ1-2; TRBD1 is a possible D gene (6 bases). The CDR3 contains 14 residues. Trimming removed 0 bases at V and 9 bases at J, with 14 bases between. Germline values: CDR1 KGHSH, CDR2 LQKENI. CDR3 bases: TGTGCCAGCTCACCACCTGGACAGCGTGCGAGCTACACCTTC. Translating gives CASSPPGQRASYTF.

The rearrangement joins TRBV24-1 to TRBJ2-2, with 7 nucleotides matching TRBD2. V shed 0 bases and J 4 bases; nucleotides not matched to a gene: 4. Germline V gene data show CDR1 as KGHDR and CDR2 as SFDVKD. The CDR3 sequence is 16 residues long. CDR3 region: CATSDLRGRGTGELFF. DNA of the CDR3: TGTGCCACCAGTGATTTGCGCGGGAGAGGCACCGGGGAGCTGTTTTTT.

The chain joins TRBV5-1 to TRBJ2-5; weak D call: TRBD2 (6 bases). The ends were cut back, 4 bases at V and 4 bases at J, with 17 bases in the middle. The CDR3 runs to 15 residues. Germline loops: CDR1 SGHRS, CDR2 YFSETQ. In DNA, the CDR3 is TGCGCCAGCAGCAGGGATCCCGGGCGGGGAGAGACCCAGTACTTC. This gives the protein CASSRDPGRGETQYF. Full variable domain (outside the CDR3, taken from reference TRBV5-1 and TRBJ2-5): KAGVTQTPRYLIKTRGQQVTLSCSPISGHRSVSWYQQTPGQGLQFLFEYFSETQRNKGNFPGRFSGRQFSNSRSEMNVSTLELGDSALYLCASSRDPGRGETQYFGPGTRLLVL.

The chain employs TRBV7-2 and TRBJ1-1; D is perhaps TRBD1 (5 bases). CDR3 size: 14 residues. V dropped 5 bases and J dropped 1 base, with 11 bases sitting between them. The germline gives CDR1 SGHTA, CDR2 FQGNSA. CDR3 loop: CASSGYRRNTEAFF. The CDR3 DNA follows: TGTGCCAGCAGCGGGTACAGGAGGAACACTGAAGCTTTCTTT.

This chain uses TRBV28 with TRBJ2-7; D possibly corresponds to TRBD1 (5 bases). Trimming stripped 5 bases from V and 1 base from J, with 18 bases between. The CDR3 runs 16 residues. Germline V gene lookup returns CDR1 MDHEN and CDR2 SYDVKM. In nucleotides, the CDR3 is TGTGCCAGCAGTCCTAGGGGTAGCTGGTGGTCCTACGAGCAGTACTTC. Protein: CASSPRGSWWSYEQYF.

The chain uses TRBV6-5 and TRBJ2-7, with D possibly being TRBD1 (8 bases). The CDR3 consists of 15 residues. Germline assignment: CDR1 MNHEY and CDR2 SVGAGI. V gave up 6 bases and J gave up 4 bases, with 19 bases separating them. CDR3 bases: TGTGCCAGCAGAAAAGCGGGACAGGTTATGTACGAGCAGTACTTC. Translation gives CASRKAGQVMYEQYF.

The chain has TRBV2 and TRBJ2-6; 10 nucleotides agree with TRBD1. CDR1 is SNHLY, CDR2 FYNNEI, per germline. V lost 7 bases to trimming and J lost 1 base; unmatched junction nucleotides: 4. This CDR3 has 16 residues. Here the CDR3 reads CASTRDRGSGANVLTF. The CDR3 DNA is TGTGCCAGCACTAGGGACAGGGGTTCTGGGGCCAACGTCCTGACTTTC.

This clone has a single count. The CDR3 loop is CASNPSGSSPLHF. Written as DNA, the CDR3 is TGTGCCAGCAACCCTTCGGGGAGCTCACCCCTCCACTTT. This rearrangement joins TRBV28 to TRBJ1-6; unclear D gene. The germline gives CDR1 MDHEN, CDR2 SYDVKM. Trimming took 7 bases from V and 10 from J, leaving 14 bases between them. The CDR3 spans 13 residues.

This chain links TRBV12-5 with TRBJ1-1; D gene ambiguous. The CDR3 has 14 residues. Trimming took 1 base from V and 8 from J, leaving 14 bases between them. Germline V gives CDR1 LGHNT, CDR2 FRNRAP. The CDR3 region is CASGLDLLTVEAFF. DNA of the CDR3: TGTGCTAGTGGTTTGGACCTATTAACCGTAGAAGCTTTCTTT.

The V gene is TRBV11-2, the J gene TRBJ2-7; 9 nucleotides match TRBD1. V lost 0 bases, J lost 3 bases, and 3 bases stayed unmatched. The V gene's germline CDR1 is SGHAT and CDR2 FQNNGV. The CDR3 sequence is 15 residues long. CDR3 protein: CASSLEGTGSYEQYF. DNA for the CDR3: TGTGCCAGCAGCTTAGAGGGGACAGGGAGCTACGAGCAGTACTTC. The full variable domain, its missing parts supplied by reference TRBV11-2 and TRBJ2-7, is EAGVAQSPRYKIIEKRQSVAFWCNPISGHATLYWYQQILGQGPKLLIQFQNNGVVDDSQLPKDRFSAERLKGVDSTLKIQPAKLEDSAVYLCASSLEGTGSYEQYFGPGTRLTVT.